Listed here are 32 T cell receptor beta chains from one sample, sequenced in a study of T-cell memory formation after mild COVID-19. TCRdb used MiXCR to reprocess the 5' RACE reads, holding one entry per CDR3 protein. The sample has about 120,000 distinct CDR3 sequences, approximately 16% seen once. Sequencing was carried out using PBMCs or a T cell subset sorted from them (not recorded which). These receptors were taken from an adult woman who had mild COVID-19 (a few samples of this study predate the infection). Cell type and time point are not known.

The rearrangement links TRBV3-1 to TRBJ2-1; the match to TRBD2 covers 7 bases. There are 14 residues in the CDR3. J gave up 7 bases and V 3 bases, and 6 bases lay outside the gene matches. The germline gives CDR1 LGHDT, CDR2 YNNKEL (reference sequence). The CDR3 sequence is CASSHRSGGNEQFF. The CDR3 DNA sequence: TGTGCCAGCAGCCATCGTTCGGGGGGAAATGAGCAGTTCTTC.

The genes are TRBV2 and TRBJ2-7, with 9 bases lining up with TRBD1. V gave up 10 bases and J gave up 1 base; unmatched junction bases: 5. The CDR3 runs to 13 residues. CDR1 SNHLY and CDR2 FYNNEI come from the germline V gene. CDR3 nucleotide sequence: TGTGCCATCGCACAGGGGGCTTCCTACGAGCAGTACTTC. Its protein product is CAIAQGASYEQYF.

This clonotype was picked up a small number of times. As DNA, the CDR3 is TGCAGTGCTAGAGATGACCTAGGAGGGCTACGGGAGACCCAGTACTTC. This gives the protein CSARDDLGGLRETQYF. The J gene is TRBJ2-5, the V gene TRBV20-1; a weak D match, TRBD2 (6 bases). V lost 0 bases and J 5 bases, leaving 19 bases between the germline ends. The CDR3 totals 16 residues. CDR1 and CDR2 (germline): DFQATT, SNEGSKA (reference sequence).

This sequence joins TRBV2 and TRBJ2-1; tentatively, D is TRBD2 (5 bases). Germline CDR1 is SNHLY and CDR2 is FYNNEI. This CDR3 spans 15 amino acids. V was shortened by 0 bases and J by 0 bases, with 6 bases between the two germline ends. The chain's CDR3 is CASSEAGSSYNEQFF. DNA for the CDR3: TGTGCCAGCAGTGAAGCAGGGAGCTCCTACAATGAGCAGTTCTTC.

The CDR3 spells CAISEGQGGYEQYF. Here the CDR3 DNA reads TGTGCCATCAGTGAGGGTCAGGGTGGGTACGAGCAGTACTTC. This sequence joins TRBV10-3 and TRBJ2-7, with a weak D call TRBD1 (5 bases). V shed 2 bases and J shed 4 bases, with 12 bases lying between them. The CDR3 is 14 residues long. Germline V gene data show CDR1 as ENHRY and CDR2 as SYGVKD.

This clonotype was found a few times. The chain recombines TRBV7-2 with TRBJ2-5; D not resolved. The CDR3 loop spans 15 amino acids. V lost 2 bases, J lost 0 bases, and 10 bases lay in between. CDR1 SGHTA and CDR2 FQGNSA come from the germline V gene. The CDR3, as DNA: TGTGCCAGCAGCTTATTTCACGGATACCAAGAGACCCAGTACTTC. Its protein product is CASSLFHGYQETQYF.

A few counts support this clonotype. The rearrangement joins TRBV18 to TRBJ1-4; 7 nucleotides align to TRBD1. The length of the CDR3 is 15 residues. The V and J ends lost 3 bases and 4 bases, in that order; junction bases with no gene match: 5. CDR1 and CDR2 from the germline V gene are KGHSH and LQKENI. The CDR3, as DNA: TGTGCCAGCTCACCGCGGACAGGTCTTAATGAAAAACTGTTTTTT. Protein sequence: CASSPRTGLNEKLFF.

The table lists this clonotype with a few counts. The genes are TRBV10-3 and TRBJ2-7, with 10 bases fitting TRBD2. The CDR3 extends over 15 amino acids. Germline CDR1 ENHRY, CDR2 SYGVKD. The V and J ends lost 4 bases and 0 bases, in that order; junction bases with no gene match: 3. CDR3 nucleotide sequence: TGTGCCATCAGTGGTGGACTAGCGGTCTCCTACGAGCAGTACTTC. This gives the protein CAISGGLAVSYEQYF.

This clonotype was detected a few times. The J gene is TRBJ2-1, the V gene TRBV12-3 or TRBV12-4, with TRBD2 matching 7 bases. J lost 10 bases, V lost 6 bases, and 18 bases had no gene match. This CDR3 spans 16 amino acids. The CDR3 DNA follows: TGTGCCAGCAGGGGAGGAGGGCAGGGAGGGGAATGGGAGCAGTTCTTC. It is translated as CASRGGGQGGEWEQFF.

This clonotype has just a few counts. The chain is built from TRBV9 and TRBJ2-1, with 7 positions matching TRBD1. The J segment lost 8 bases and the V segment lost 4 bases, leaving 9 bases of the junction unmatched. The CDR3 has 14 residues. Per germline, CDR1 SGDLS and CDR2 YYNGEE. The CDR3 region has the DNA TGTGCCAGCAGCCCTACTCGAGGGGGCTATGAGCAGTTCTTC. Amino acid sequence: CASSPTRGGYEQFF.

This chain links TRBV6-1 with TRBJ2-7, with 10 bases aligning to TRBD1. V trimming: 6 bases; J trimming: 8 bases; junction bases outside the gene matches: 16. Per the germline V gene, CDR1 is MNHNS and CDR2 is SASEGT. The CDR3 spans 16 residues. CDR3 region: CASRAGMGTGEEKQYF. The CDR3 nucleotides are TGTGCCAGCAGAGCCGGTATGGGGACAGGGGAGGAGAAGCAGTACTTC.

Only one count was recorded for this clonotype. This chain links TRBV12-3 or TRBV12-4 with TRBJ1-1; 7 bases align to TRBD1. CDR3 size: 15 residues. The ends lost 6 bases at V and 2 bases at J; junction bases unmatched: 9. This chain's CDR3 is CASSPRDRLNTEAFF. CDR3 in DNA: TGTGCCAGCAGCCCGCGGGACAGACTAAACACTGAAGCTTTCTTT.

The J gene is TRBJ1-1, the V gene TRBV20-1, with D unclear. The CDR3 runs to 16 residues. CDR1 is DFQATT, CDR2 SNEGSKA, per germline (reference sequence). V was shortened by 0 bases and J by 3 bases, with 17 bases between the two germline ends. The CDR3 protein is CSARDHLMGMDTEAFF. CDR3 in DNA: TGCAGTGCTAGAGATCACCTTATGGGGATGGACACTGAAGCTTTCTTT.

This clonotype was seen many times. The rearrangement joins TRBV20-1 to TRBJ2-7, with unresolved D. This CDR3 has 15 amino acids. CDR1 DFQATT and CDR2 SNEGSKA come from the germline V gene (reference sequence). V shed 6 bases and J shed 3 bases, with 21 bases lying between them. Here the CDR3 reads CSARPTGRSLYEQYF. In DNA form, the CDR3 reads TGCAGTGCGAGACCCACCGGGCGTTCCCTCTACGAGCAGTACTTC.

This clonotype showed up just a few times. The chain links TRBV5-6 to TRBJ2-1; no firm D call. The V gene lost 4 bases and the J gene lost 8 bases, with 16 bases spanning the gap. CDR3 length: 14 amino acids. Germline CDR1 SGHDT, CDR2 YYEEEE. Written as DNA, the CDR3 is TGTGCCAGCAGCCCGCCTGGGGTTTTCGATGAGCAGTTCTTC. Translating gives CASSPPGVFDEQFF.

In its sample, this clonotype was seen many times. The chain combines TRBV28 with TRBJ2-1, with 9 bases identical to TRBD1. Trimming cost V 3 bases and J 4 bases; bases outside gene matches: 1. The CDR3 sequence is 14 residues long. Germline V lookup: CDR1 MDHEN, CDR2 SYDVKM. For the CDR3, the DNA is TGTGCCAGCAGTTTCGGACAGGGGTACAATGAGCAGTTCTTC. It specifies CASSFGQGYNEQFF. Full variable domain (remainder filled in from reference TRBV28 and TRBJ2-1): DVKVTQSSRYLVKRTGEKVFLECVQDMDHENMFWYRQDPGLGLRLIYFSYDVKMKEKGDIPEGYSVSREKKERFSLILESASTNQTSMYLCASSFGQGYNEQFFGPGTRLTVL.

The chain employs TRBV20-1 and TRBJ2-3; D not resolved. CDR1 and CDR2 (germline): DFQATT, SNEGSKA (reference sequence). Trimming took off 0 bases at V and 0 bases at J, with 7 bases between the two ends. This CDR3 has 14 amino acids. The CDR3 DNA follows: TGCAGTGCTAGAGACGGGCCCAGCACAGATACGCAGTATTTT. Its protein is CSARDGPSTDTQYF.

The rearrangement links TRBV19 to TRBJ1-5; D not certain. Germline V gene lookup returns CDR1 LNHDA and CDR2 SQIVND (reference sequence). With 5 bases removed from V and 2 bases from J, the gap between germline ends came to 13 bases. The CDR3 is made up of 15 amino acids. This CDR3 reads CASSLMHRGNQPQHF. CDR3 DNA: TGTGCCAGTAGTCTAATGCATCGGGGCAATCAGCCCCAGCATTTT. The full variable domain, with the rest looked up from reference TRBV19 and TRBJ1-5, is DGGITQSPKYLFRKEGQNVTLSCEQNLNHDAMYWYRQDPGQGLRLIYYSQIVNDFQKGDIAEGYSVSREKKESFPLTVTSAQKNPTAFYLCASSLMHRGNQPQHFGDGTRLSIL.

V is TRBV5-1 and J is TRBJ2-5; either TRBD1 or TRBD2 may fit D (5 bases each). The V gene lost 4 bases and the J gene lost 5 bases, with 15 bases spanning the gap. Germline V CDR1 and CDR2: SGHRS, YFSETQ. The CDR3 has 14 residues. The CDR3 is CASSTLRGRETQYF. The CDR3 coding sequence is TGCGCCAGCAGCACCCTCCGGGGCCGGGAGACCCAGTACTTC.

This clonotype has only a few counts. The rearrangement joins TRBV27 to TRBJ2-7, with D perhaps given as TRBD1 or TRBD2 (6 bases each). Germline-derived CDR1 and CDR2 are MNHEY and SMNVEV (reference sequence). V was cut by 1 base and J by 0 bases, with 10 bases left in between. This CDR3 contains 15 residues. CDR3 DNA: TGTGCCAGCAGTTTATTAGGGGGGAGCTCCTACGAGCAGTACTTC. Translation: CASSLLGGSSYEQYF.

This clonotype has a count of ten or more. The chain links TRBV5-1 to TRBJ2-3; no reliable D call. The CDR3 covers 13 residues. Trimming cost V 4 bases and J 3 bases, with 9 bases left between them. Germline CDR1 is SGHRS and CDR2 is YFSETQ. CDR3 in amino acids: CASSLTKTDTQYF. The CDR3 region has the DNA TGCGCCAGCAGCCTTACGAAAACAGATACGCAGTATTTT.

On this clonotype: This could be a read error, since a much larger clone is one nucleotide away. The CDR3 nucleotides read TGTGCCAGCAGCACGATTGGGGGGAATCCGTACTTC. It encodes CASSTIGGNPYF. The V call is TRBV7-2, the J call TRBJ2-4, with D perhaps TRBD2 (6 bases). The CDR3 is made up of 12 amino acids. The V end was cut by 5 bases, the J end by 15 bases, with 17 bases between. The germline V gene encodes CDR1 SGHTA and CDR2 FQGNSA.

The chain carries TRBV7-6 and TRBJ2-7; no clear D gene. V lost 3 bases to trimming and J lost 3 bases, with 9 bases between them. The CDR3 is made up of 13 amino acids. Germline-derived CDR1 and CDR2 are SGHVS and FNYEAQ. The CDR3 reads CASSFGPLYEQYF. The CDR3 region has the DNA TGTGCCAGCAGCTTCGGGCCGCTCTACGAGCAGTACTTC.

This rearrangement joins TRBV5-1 to TRBJ2-7, with 8 positions matching TRBD2. Per germline, CDR1 SGHRS and CDR2 YFSETQ. V lost 0 bases, J lost 3 bases, and 2 bases stayed unmatched. The CDR3 runs to 14 residues. The CDR3 DNA follows: TGCGCCAGCAGCTTGGGCAGCGGGGGCTACGAGCAGTACTTC. Amino acid sequence: CASSLGSGGYEQYF.

The chain employs TRBV19 and TRBJ1-2; D gene ambiguous. The CDR3 is made up of 11 amino acids. V lost 3 bases and J 6 bases, leaving 5 bases between the germline ends. Per germline, CDR1 LNHDA and CDR2 SQIVND (reference sequence). The CDR3 spells CASSMENGYTF. The CDR3 DNA sequence: TGTGCCAGTAGTATGGAGAATGGCTACACCTTC.

V and J are TRBV7-8 and TRBJ1-2, with TRBD1 matching over 7 bases. V lost 6 bases and J lost 4; bases outside the gene matches: 11. The germline CDR1 and CDR2 sequences are SGHVS and FQNEAQ. This CDR3 has 15 amino acids. CDR3: CASRILQGPGYGYTF. The CDR3 region has the DNA TGTGCCAGCAGGATACTACAGGGGCCCGGCTATGGCTACACCTTC.

This sequence joins TRBV15 and TRBJ1-3; D gene uncertain. V was cut by 1 base and J by 2 bases, with 9 bases left in between. This CDR3 is 15 amino acids long. CDR1 is LNHNV and CDR2 is YYDKDF in the germline V gene (reference sequence). The CDR3 sequence is CATSRGKGTGNTIYF. The CDR3 DNA is TGTGCCACCAGCAGAGGAAAAGGGACTGGAAACACCATATATTTT.

The chain joins TRBV20-1 to TRBJ1-3; TRBD1 matches at 10 bases. CDR3 size: 17 residues. J lost 3 bases, V lost 0 bases, and 8 bases had no gene match. CDR1 and CDR2 (germline): DFQATT, SNEGSKA (reference sequence). The CDR3: CSARDLGQGLSGNTIYF. The CDR3 region has the DNA TGCAGTGCTAGAGATCTGGGACAGGGGCTTAGTGGAAACACCATATATTTT.

This clonotype was picked up a small number of times. The chain combines TRBV7-2 with TRBJ2-2, with 7 nucleotides matching TRBD2. Germline assignment: CDR1 SGHTA and CDR2 FQGNSA. The length of the CDR3 is 17 residues. The V segment lost 5 bases and the J segment 6 bases; nucleotides outside the gene matches: 15. The CDR3: CASSPNLAGEFAGELFF. The CDR3 DNA is TGTGCCAGCAGCCCAAACCTGGCGGGAGAGTTCGCCGGGGAGCTGTTTTTT.

V usage is TRBV27 and J usage is TRBJ2-3; D unresolved. This CDR3 has 15 residues. Germline CDR1 MNHEY, CDR2 SMNVEV (reference sequence). Trimming took 7 bases from V and 0 from J, leaving 14 bases between them. The CDR3 here is CASTRTYRSTDTQYF. The CDR3 bases are TGTGCCAGCACCCGGACGTACCGAAGCACAGATACGCAGTATTTT.

The CDR3 spells CASSLVPELNTEAFF. CDR3 bases: TGCGCCAGCAGCTTGGTTCCAGAGTTGAACACTGAAGCTTTCTTT. This chain uses TRBV5-1 with TRBJ1-1; D not certain. V dropped 0 bases and J dropped 0 bases, with 9 bases sitting between them. CDR1 and CDR2 (germline): SGHRS, YFSETQ. The CDR3 totals 15 residues.

Only a few counts were recorded for this clonotype. This sequence joins TRBV19 and TRBJ2-7, with 7 bases aligning to TRBD1. V was pared by 2 bases and J by 3 bases, with 4 bases of the junction left unmatched. Germline V gene sequence: CDR1 LNHDA, CDR2 SQIVND (reference sequence). The CDR3 extends over 14 amino acids. The chain's CDR3 is CASSITGAYYEQYF. The CDR3, as DNA: TGTGCCAGTAGTATAACAGGGGCCTACTACGAGCAGTACTTC.